In its sample, the clone carrying this T cell receptor (beta chain) was seen a few times. Its antigen remains unidentified. V shed 3 bases and J shed 6 bases, with 12 bases lying between them. Germline CDR1 reads GTSNPN; CDR2 reads SVGIG (reference sequence). This CDR3 has 13 residues. With the Oncomine TCR Beta short-read assay, DNA from cultured CD4+ T cells was sequenced. In TCRdb, the PCR reads were re-called with MiXCR into one record per CDR3 protein. Of 15,000 to 18,000 distinct CDR3 sequences in the sample, 58% are singletons; the top ten hold 10% to 15%. The treatment was: roughly ten-day PBMC culture with coronavirus spike peptide pools or control peptides (ViraFEST assay). The data were obtained in a study of vaccination and CD4 T cells after COVID-19.

Sequencing was carried out using CD4+ T cells from blood, cultured in vitro. The J gene is TRBJ2-1, the V gene TRBV30; D possibly corresponds to TRBD2 (5 bases). This TCR was sampled from a human donor who had recovered from COVID-19. The CDR3 nucleotides read TGTGCCTGGAGACAGACTACAATCAATGAGCAGTTCTTC. This sequence encodes CAWRQTTINEQFF. The variable domain in full, with the rest retrieved from reference TRBV30 and TRBJ2-1, is SQTIHQWPATLVQPVGSPLSLECTVEGTSNPNLYWYRQAAGRGLQLLFYSVGIGQISSEVPQNLSASRPQDRQFILSSKKLLLSDSGFYLCAWRQTTINEQFFGPGTRLTVL.